This T cell receptor beta chain stems from a study of cytomegalovirus exposure and HLA in healthy donors (dated by TCRdb to 2016 to 2017). Background on the whole study: A later analysis indicated that the 120 validation repertoires were generated on the platform also employed for the roughly 730 repertoires of the first cohort. To predict cytomegalovirus infection status, the study combined high-throughput TCR immunosequencing, statistical association of individual TCRs with disease status, and machine learning. The study aimed to test whether signatures of past pathogen exposure could be identified by cataloging public T cell receptors. Besides the first cohort of roughly 700 subjects, a separate validation cohort made up of over 95 different subjects was used. General study outcomes and caveats: Subsequent analysis determined that TCRs grouped into clusters in the first cohort also showed a tendency toward co-occurrence across the 130 or so validation repertoires, and roughly 94% of cluster scores exceeded 0. A total of fewer than 200 TCR beta chains were listed by the study as associated with cytomegalovirus. The classifier was reported to diagnose cytomegalovirus status with high specificity and sensitivity in both the original and validation cohorts. While some public TCRs were present in many individuals, most TCR sequences turned up only very rarely across donors. In vitro tests confirmed that three of the cytomegalovirus-associated TCR beta chains recognize cytomegalovirus antigens. A later analysis lacked HLA typing for the validation cohort, so it scored co-occurrence in that cohort across all 120 or so repertoires. According to the authors, the approach could potentially be generalized to other disease states and immunological phenotypes.

This clone was found once. What antigen it recognizes has not been identified. No much larger clonotype is one base removed from it; base qualities were not supplied. The donors belonged to the validation cohort of approximately 130 subjects, which was separate from the approximately 610-subject first cohort. Germline trimming: 10 bases from V, 0 bases from J; junction bases outside gene matches: 11. CDR1 and CDR2 (SNHLY, FYNNEI) derive from the germline V gene. The CDR3 contains 17 residues, cysteine and phenylalanine counted. Left in the record is the CDR3 DNA by itself, 51 bases read in frame from the first base. Receptor libraries were prepared by the immunoSEQ multiplex PCR assay. The original pipeline was this. To diagnose cytomegalovirus status from the catalog of TCR beta chain sequences, a statistical classification framework was built. Imported from immuneACCESS, the table was reduced by TCRdb to in-frame sequences with V and J called. These copies leave out some clones; in studies compared against another copy, an unresolved V gene accounts for under half, and the cause of the remainder is not known. V, J and clone size reflect that table, while D and trimming were determined from the DNA. Within this sample are approximately 120,000 clones, with around 90% of them counted one time only. The ten top clones hold about 2% of the sample.

Source material: PBMCs. The rearrangement joined TRBV2 to TRBJ2-1; 11 bases in between match TRBD2. The TCR was taken from a woman in her late teens or twenties in good health and CMV-seronegative. The CDR3 in this case is CATLTSGRVSSYNEQFF. The DNA is TGTGCCACCTTAACTAGCGGGAGAGTTTCCTCCTACAATGAGCAGTTCTTC.